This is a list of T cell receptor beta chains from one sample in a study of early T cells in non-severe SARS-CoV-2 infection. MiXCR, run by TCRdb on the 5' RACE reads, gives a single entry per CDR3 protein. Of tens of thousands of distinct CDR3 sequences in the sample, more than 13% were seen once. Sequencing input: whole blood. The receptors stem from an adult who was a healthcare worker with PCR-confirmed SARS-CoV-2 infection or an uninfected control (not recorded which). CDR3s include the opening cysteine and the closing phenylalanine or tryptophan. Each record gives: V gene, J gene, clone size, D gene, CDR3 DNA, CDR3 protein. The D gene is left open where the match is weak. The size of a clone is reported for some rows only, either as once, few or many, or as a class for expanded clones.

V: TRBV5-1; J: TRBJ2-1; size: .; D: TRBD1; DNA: TGCGCCAGCAGCACCCTAGGGGGCAGGTCCTACAATGAGCAGTTCTTC; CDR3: CASSTLGGRSYNEQFF
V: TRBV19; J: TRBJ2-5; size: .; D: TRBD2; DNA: TGTGCCAGTAGTACGACTAGCGGGGGGACAGAGACCCAGTACTTC; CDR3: CASSTTSGGTETQYF
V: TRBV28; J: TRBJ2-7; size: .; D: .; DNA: TGTGCCAGCAGCCGAGCGACGGGGTCCCCCTACGAGCAGTACTTC; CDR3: CASSRATGSPYEQYF
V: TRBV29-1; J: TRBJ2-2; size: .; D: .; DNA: TGCAGCGTTGCGAACGTACAGAACACCGGGGAGCTGTTTTTT; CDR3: CSVANVQNTGELFF
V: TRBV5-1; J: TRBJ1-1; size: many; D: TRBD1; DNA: TGCGCCAGCGGATGGGACAGACCTGAAGCTTTCTTT; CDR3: CASGWDRPEAFF
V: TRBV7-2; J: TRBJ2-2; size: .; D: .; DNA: TGTGCCAGCAGACCAACAAGGAATACCGCCGGGGAGCTGTTTTTT; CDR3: CASRPTRNTAGELFF
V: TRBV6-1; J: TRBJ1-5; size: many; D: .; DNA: TGTGCCAGCAGGGACCAATGGGGCCCTAATCAGCCCCAGCATTTT; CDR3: CASRDQWGPNQPQHF
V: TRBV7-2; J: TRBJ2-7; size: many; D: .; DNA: TGTGCCAGCACTTGGGGAGCAGGAAACTCCTACGAGCAGTACTTC; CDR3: CASTWGAGNSYEQYF
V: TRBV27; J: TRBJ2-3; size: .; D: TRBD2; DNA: TGTGCCAGCAGTTCATTCGGCCTAGCGGGGCGCGCAGATACGCAGTATTTT; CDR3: CASSSFGLAGRADTQYF
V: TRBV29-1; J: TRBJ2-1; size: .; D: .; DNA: TGCAGCGTTGATAAGGGCAATGAGCAGTTCTTC; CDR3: CSVDKGNEQFF
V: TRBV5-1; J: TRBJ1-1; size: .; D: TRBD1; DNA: TGCGCCAGCAGCGTTACAGGGGGCGACACTGAAGCTTTCTTT; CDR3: CASSVTGGDTEAFF
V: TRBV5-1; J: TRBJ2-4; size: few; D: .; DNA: TGCGCCAGCAGCTTTTTTTCGAGGCAGGCCAAAAACATTCAGTACTTC; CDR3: CASSFFSRQAKNIQYF
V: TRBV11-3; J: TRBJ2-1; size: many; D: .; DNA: TGTGCCAGCAGCTTAGTTTTGGGTGAGCAGTTCTTC; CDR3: CASSLVLGEQFF
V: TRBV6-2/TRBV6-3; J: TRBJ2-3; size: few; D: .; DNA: TGTGCCAGCAGTAAGGCAGGGTCCCGCACAGATACGCAGTATTTT; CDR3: CASSKAGSRTDTQYF
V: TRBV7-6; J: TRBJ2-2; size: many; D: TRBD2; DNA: TGTGCCAGCAGCCTCCCTAGCGGGGGAAACGGGGAGCTGTTTTTT; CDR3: CASSLPSGGNGELFF
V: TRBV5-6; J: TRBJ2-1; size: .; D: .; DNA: TGTGCCAGCAGCCAAACCTCACAGGGATTCAGGACCTACAATGAGCAGTTCTTC; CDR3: CASSQTSQGFRTYNEQFF
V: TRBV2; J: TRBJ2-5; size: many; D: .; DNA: TGTGCCAGCAGTGAAGTGAGACAGCTTCAAGAGACCCAGTACTTC; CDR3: CASSEVRQLQETQYF
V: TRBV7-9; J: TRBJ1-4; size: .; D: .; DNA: TGTGCCAGCACCCCATTTTCTGGGGTCCGTGGAAAACTGTTTTTT; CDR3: CASTPFSGVRGKLFF
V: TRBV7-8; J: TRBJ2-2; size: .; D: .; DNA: TGTGCCAGCAGCTTCAGGGACACCGGGGAGCTGTTTTTT; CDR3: CASSFRDTGELFF
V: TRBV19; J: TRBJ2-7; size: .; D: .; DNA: TGTGCCAGTAGTATCGAGGACGGAGATTACGAGCAGTACTTC; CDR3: CASSIEDGDYEQYF
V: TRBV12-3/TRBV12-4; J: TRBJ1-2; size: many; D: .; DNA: TGTGCCAGCAGTTTACGTTCCGGATTAGTCAACTATGGCTACACCTTC; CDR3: CASSLRSGLVNYGYTF
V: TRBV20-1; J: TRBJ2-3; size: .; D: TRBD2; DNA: TGCAGTGGCGAGCGGGGGGGCCGAGATACGCAGTATTTT; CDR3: CSGERGGRDTQYF
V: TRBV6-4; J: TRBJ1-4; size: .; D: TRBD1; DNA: TGTGCCAGCAGACCAGGGGGCAACGTACTTGAAAAACTGTTTTTT; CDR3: CASRPGGNVLEKLFF
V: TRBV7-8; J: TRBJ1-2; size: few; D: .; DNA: TGTGCCAGCAGCCCCGGGGTAGAGGCGAACTATGGCTACACCTTC; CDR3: CASSPGVEANYGYTF
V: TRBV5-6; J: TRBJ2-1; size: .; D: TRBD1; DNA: TGTGCCAGCAGCTTGGGACAGGGGGCTTGGGAGCAGTTCTTC; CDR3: CASSLGQGAWEQFF
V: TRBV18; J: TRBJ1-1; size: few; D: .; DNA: TGTGCCAGCTCACCCTCGGGACCAGCGTACTCTGAAGCTTTCTTT; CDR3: CASSPSGPAYSEAFF
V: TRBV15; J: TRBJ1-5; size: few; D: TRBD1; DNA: TGTGCCACCAGCTTGGTCAGGGGGGTCAATCAGCCCCAGCATTTT; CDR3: CATSLVRGVNQPQHF
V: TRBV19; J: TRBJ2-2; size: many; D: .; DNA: TGTGCCAGTAATACCTTCGATGCCGGGGAGCTGTTTTTT; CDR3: CASNTFDAGELFF
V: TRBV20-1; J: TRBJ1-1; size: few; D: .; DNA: TGCAGTGCTAGAAGGCTGCGGAACACTGAAGCTTTCTTT; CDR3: CSARRLRNTEAFF
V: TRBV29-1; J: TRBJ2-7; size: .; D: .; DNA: TGCAGCGTCGTGGGGGGATCCCCCTACGAGCAGTACTTC; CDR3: CSVVGGSPYEQYF
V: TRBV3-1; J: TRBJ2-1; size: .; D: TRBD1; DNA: TGTGCCAGCACCAAAGTTGGGGGGACAGGGGTGAATGAGCAGTTCTTC; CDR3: CASTKVGGTGVNEQFF
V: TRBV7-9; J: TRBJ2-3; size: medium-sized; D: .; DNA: TGTGCCAGCAGCCGGATGGGAGATACGCAGTATTTT; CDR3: CASSRMGDTQYF
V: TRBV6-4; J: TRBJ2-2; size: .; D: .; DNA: TGTGCCAGCAGTGAAAGTATTCTCGGGGAGCTGTTTTTT; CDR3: CASSESILGELFF
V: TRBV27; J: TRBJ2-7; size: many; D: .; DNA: TGTGCCAGCACTATTAACCCATGCGAGCAGTACTTC; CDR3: CASTINPCEQYF
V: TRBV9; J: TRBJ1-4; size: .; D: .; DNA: TGTGCCAGCAGGCGGGAGGGATTGCCTAATGAAAAACTGTTTTTT; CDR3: CASRREGLPNEKLFF
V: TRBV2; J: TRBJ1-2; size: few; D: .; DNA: TGTGCCAGCAGACCCGACGGCTTATACAATTATGGCTACACCTTC; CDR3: CASRPDGLYNYGYTF
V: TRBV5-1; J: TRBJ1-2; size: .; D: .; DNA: TGCGCCAGCAGCACGGGACGGACCGACTATGGCTACACCTTC; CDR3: CASSTGRTDYGYTF
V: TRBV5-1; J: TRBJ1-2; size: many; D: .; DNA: TGCGCCAGCTCCCCGGGCGGCCTCTATGGCTACACCTTC; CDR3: CASSPGGLYGYTF
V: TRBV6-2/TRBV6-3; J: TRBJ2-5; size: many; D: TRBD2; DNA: TGTGCCAGCATTCGGGGGGGCCGAGAGACCCAGTACTTC; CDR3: CASIRGGRETQYF
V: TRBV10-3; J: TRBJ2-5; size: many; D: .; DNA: TGTGCCATCAGTGAGGCTTCGGAGACCCAGTACTTC; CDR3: CAISEASETQYF
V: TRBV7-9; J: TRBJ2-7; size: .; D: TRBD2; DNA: TGTGCCAGCAGCTCGAGTAGCGGGGTCTCCTACGAGCAGTACTTC; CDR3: CASSSSSGVSYEQYF
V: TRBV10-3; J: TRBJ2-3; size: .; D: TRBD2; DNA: TGTGCCATCTTAGGGGACTACACAGATACGCAGTATTTT; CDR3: CAILGDYTDTQYF
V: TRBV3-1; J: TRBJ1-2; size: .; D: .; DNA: TGTGCCAGCAGCCGGAGCTCAGGATCCTATGGCTACACCTTC; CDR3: CASSRSSGSYGYTF
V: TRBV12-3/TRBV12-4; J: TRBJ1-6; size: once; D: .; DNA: TGTGCCAGCAGCTCGGACAGAAACTTTAATTCACCCCTCCACTTT; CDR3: CASSSDRNFNSPLHF
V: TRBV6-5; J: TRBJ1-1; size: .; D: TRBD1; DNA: TGTGCCAGCAGTTATAGGGACAGGGTATGGGAAGAAGCTTTCTTT; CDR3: CASSYRDRVWEEAFF
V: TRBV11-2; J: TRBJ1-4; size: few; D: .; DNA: TGTGCCAGCAGCTTAAATCCCGGGGGGCTGCGGAATGAAAAACTGTTTTTT; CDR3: CASSLNPGGLRNEKLFF
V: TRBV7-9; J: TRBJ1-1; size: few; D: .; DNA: TGTGCCAGCAGCTTAACGGGGGGCCCTAAGTTGGATGAAGCTTTCTTT; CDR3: CASSLTGGPKLDEAFF
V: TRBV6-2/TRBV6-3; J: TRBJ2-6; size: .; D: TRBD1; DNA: TGTGCCAGCAGTTATAGACAGGGGCTTGGCTCTGGGGCCAACGTCCTGACTTTC; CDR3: CASSYRQGLGSGANVLTF
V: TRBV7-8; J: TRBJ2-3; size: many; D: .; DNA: TGTGCCAGCAGCCCCCGGGACCGGGACACAGATACGCAGTATTTT; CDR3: CASSPRDRDTDTQYF